The 4 T cell receptor beta chains reported below all come from one sample, sequenced in a study of metastatic and nonmetastatic thyroid tumors. TCRdb re-clonotyped the PCR reads through MiXCR. Seen here are 7,500 to 9,500 clones, about 40% observed once, and the top ten hold approximately 21%. There were no patients who had received any treatment before thyroid surgery. Sequencing input: tumor tissue. These receptors all stem from a female donor with papillary thyroid cancer or a benign thyroid nodule (not recorded which). Some clones in this sample may be carry-over from other donors' samples.

The V call is TRBV20-1, the J call TRBJ1-2, with 9 bases identical to TRBD1. This CDR3 has 13 amino acids. CDR1 and CDR2 (germline): DFQATT, SNEGSKA (reference sequence). With 5 bases clipped from V and 3 bases from J, the junction kept 4 bases outside the gene matches. The CDR3 sequence: CSAGTGRDYGYTF. The CDR3 nucleotides are TGCAGTGCTGGGACAGGGCGGGACTATGGCTACACCTTC.

In its sample, this clone is medium-sized. The rearrangement uses TRBV11-2 and TRBJ2-7; D possibly corresponds to TRBD2 (6 bases). This CDR3 is 14 amino acids long. V dropped 1 base and J dropped 2 bases, with 9 bases sitting between them. Germline assignment: CDR1 SGHAT and CDR2 FQNNGV. The CDR3 here is CASSLAEGTYEQYF. CDR3 nucleotides: TGTGCCAGCAGCTTAGCGGAGGGAACCTACGAGCAGTACTTC.

This clone has just a few counts. The chain links TRBV6-1 to TRBJ2-5; 10 bases line up with TRBD2. The CDR3 contains 15 residues. Germline CDR1 MNHNS, CDR2 SASEGT. The trim removed 6 bases at V and 5 bases at J, leaving 9 bases unmatched. For the CDR3, the DNA is TGTGCCAGCAGCCGGACTAGCGGTGACTGGGAGACCCAGTACTTC. It specifies CASSRTSGDWETQYF.

This clone was seen at least ten times. The chain combines TRBV7-9 with TRBJ1-1, with a tentative D call TRBD1 (5 bases). There are 15 residues in the CDR3. V lost 8 bases, J lost 1 base, and 17 bases lay in between. Germline loops: CDR1 SEHNR, CDR2 FQNEAQ (reference sequence). This chain's CDR3 is CASRTAGGPNTEAFF. DNA of the CDR3: TGTGCCAGCCGAACCGCGGGGGGTCCGAACACTGAAGCTTTCTTT.